Presented here are 9 T cell receptor beta chains from one specimen sequenced in a study of PD-1 and CTLA-4 blockade in melanoma. Only in-frame clones appear in the TCRdb table, and some are missing; sequencing was by immunoSEQ multiplex PCR. In the table there are some 30,000 clones, approximately 90% of which are singletons. The sequencing here drew on CD8+ T cells from peripheral blood, taken from a patient given anti-PD-1 treatment. The receptors derive from a human donor with melanoma.

This clone came up once. The J gene is TRBJ2-3, the V gene TRBV7-3, with D maybe TRBD2 (7 bases). V was shortened by 4 bases and J by 2 bases, with 13 bases between the two germline ends. Per the germline V gene, CDR1 is SGHTA and CDR2 is FQGTGA. The CDR3 is 15 amino acids. Here the CDR3 reads CASSYTGGPTDTQYF. The CDR3 DNA is TGTGCCAGCAGCTACACGGGGGGCCCCACAGATACGCAGTATTTT.

The chain recombines TRBV6-6 with TRBJ1-1; 7 positions agree with TRBD1. The germline V gene has CDR1 MNHNY and CDR2 SVGAGI (reference sequence). V lost 2 bases to trimming and J lost 6 bases; unmatched junction nucleotides: 9. CDR3 length: 15 residues. CDR3 sequence reads: CASSYPSNRGPEAFF. In DNA form, the CDR3 reads TGTGCCAGCAGTTACCCAAGTAACAGGGGCCCTGAAGCTTTCTTT.

The chain combines TRBV9 with TRBJ1-2, with a possible D match to TRBD1 (6 bases). Germline CDR1 is SGDLS and CDR2 is YYNGEE. V lost 5 bases to trimming and J lost 3 bases, with 8 bases between them. This CDR3 is 12 amino acids long. The CDR3 is CASSEGDYGYTF. CDR3 bases: TGTGCCAGCAGTGAGGGGGACTATGGCTACACCTTC.

The chain couples TRBV6-2 or TRBV6-3 to TRBJ1-1; D not resolved. The CDR3 runs to 15 residues. Trimming stripped 3 bases from V and 3 bases from J, with 14 bases between. Germline loops: CDR1 MNHEY, CDR2 SVGEGT. The CDR3 sequence is CASSYYSELDTEAFF. In nucleotides, the CDR3 is TGTGCCAGCAGTTATTACAGCGAATTGGACACTGAAGCTTTCTTT.

This clone was seen a few times. The V call is TRBV19, the J call TRBJ2-1; tentative D call: TRBD2 (5 bases). CDR3 length equals 12 residues. Trimming shortened V by 6 bases and J by 6 bases, and 9 bases separated the two germline ends. Germline V gene sequence: CDR1 LNHDA, CDR2 SQIVND (reference sequence). The CDR3 DNA follows: TGTGCCAGTAGGGCCGGGGTCAATGAGCAGTTCTTC. This encodes CASRAGVNEQFF. The variable domain in full, with the rest retrieved from reference TRBV19 and TRBJ2-1, is DGGITQSPKYLFRKEGQNVTLSCEQNLNHDAMYWYRQDPGQGLRLIYYSQIVNDFQKGDIAEGYSVSREKKESFPLTVTSAQKNPTAFYLCASRAGVNEQFFGPGTRLTVL.

This chain uses TRBV13 with TRBJ1-1; D may be TRBD1 (6 bases). Germline-derived CDR1 and CDR2 are PRHDT and FYEKMQ (reference sequence). The V end was cut by 0 bases, the J end by 0 bases, with 8 bases between. This CDR3 comprises 15 residues. In DNA form, the CDR3 reads TGTGCCAGCAGCTTAGGACAGGGAATGAACACTGAAGCTTTCTTT. Amino acids: CASSLGQGMNTEAFF. Combining the CDR3 with reference TRBV13 and TRBJ1-1 gives the whole variable domain AAGVIQSPRHLIKEKRETATLKCYPIPRHDTVYWYQQGPGQDPQFLISFYEKMQSDKGSIPDRFSAQQFSDYHSELNMSSLELGDSALYFCASSLGQGMNTEAFFGQGTRLTVV.

The rearrangement uses TRBV27 and TRBJ2-2; D is unresolved. The ends were cut back, 4 bases at V and 5 bases at J, with 2 bases in the middle. Germline CDR1 MNHEY, CDR2 SMNVEV (reference sequence). The CDR3 extends over 11 amino acids. This CDR3 reads CASSSTGELFF. DNA for the CDR3: TGTGCCAGCAGTTCAACCGGGGAGCTGTTTTTT.

This chain links TRBV19 with TRBJ2-2; the match to TRBD1 covers 9 bases. The CDR3 contains 17 residues. The V gene end was trimmed by 5 bases and the J gene end by 5 bases; junction bases not matched to a gene: 12. Per germline, CDR1 LNHDA and CDR2 SQIVND (reference sequence). The CDR3 nucleotides read TGTGCCAGTAGTGATACGGGACAGGGAGGATATACCGGGGAGCTGTTTTTT. Its protein is CASSDTGQGGYTGELFF.

The chain carries TRBV29-1 and TRBJ1-1; D uncertain. The germline V and J ends were trimmed by 2 bases and 4 bases, with 14 bases remaining between them. CDR3 size: 14 residues. Germline CDR1 reads SQVTM; CDR2 reads ANQGSEA. The CDR3: CSVEPHPVSTEAFF. The CDR3 DNA reads as TGCAGCGTTGAACCCCACCCGGTGAGCACTGAAGCTTTCTTT.